Sequencing of this TCR beta chain was carried out in a study of T cells expressing NK-cell markers. Overall study results and limits: Several donors likewise had their CD3+CD56-NKG2C+ fraction led by these clonotypes. What remained unclear was the HCMV specificity of expanded NKG2C+ T cell clones. More than 5 donors showed dominant NKG2C+ clonotypes comprising about 1.0-7.5% of their CD8+ T cells.

Concerning this clonotype: Antigen: not known.

Germline CDR1 SNHLY, CDR2 FYNNEI. The CDR3 is made up of 15 amino acids. cDNA encoding TCR beta was synthesized via 5'RACE template switching incorporating UMIs. Using the 5' RACE reads, TCRdb records one entry per CDR3 protein without DNA. This sample's clone table lists approximately 170,000 distinct CDR3 sequences. Sequences were obtained from blood T cells: a sorted CD56 or NKG2C T cell subset, CD4+ or CD8+ T cells, or bulk PBMC T cells (not recorded which). This TCR came from a man between 18 and 69 years old in good health. The genes are TRBV2 and TRBJ1-6. The CDR3 sequence: CASSAQDTYNSPLHF.